The 10 T cell receptor beta chains in this list originate from one sample, sequenced in a study of CD8+CD57+ T cells in acquired aplastic anemia. Genomic DNA served as template for TCR beta VDJ and CDR3 profiling. TCRdb reprocessed the reads with MiXCR, giving one entry per CDR3 protein. Of about 110,000 distinct CDR3 sequences listed, 50% to 65% are singletons. The sequenced sample consisted of sorted CD4+, CD8+, or CD8+CD57+ T cells (not recorded which) from PBMCs. These TCRs come from a human donor in good health, serving as a control.

The chain joins TRBV20-1 to TRBJ1-2, with TRBD1 identical over 7 bases. In germline, CDR1 is DFQATT, CDR2 SNEGSKA (reference sequence). This CDR3 region has 16 residues. V shed 0 bases, J shed 4 bases, and the junction held 11 bases outside the gene matches. The DNA of the CDR3 is TGCAGTGCTAGAGACAGGGGGAGTAGCGATAGCTATGGCTACACCTTC. It specifies CSARDRGSSDSYGYTF.

This clonotype was seen ten or more times. J is TRBJ2-7 and V is TRBV5-6; no clear D gene. Germline V gene data show CDR1 as SGHDT and CDR2 as YYEEEE. This CDR3 is 12 amino acids long. The germline V and J ends were trimmed by 1 base and 2 bases, with 4 bases remaining between them. The CDR3 sequence: CASSLSPYEQYF. CDR3 in DNA: TGTGCCAGCAGCTTGAGTCCCTACGAGCAGTACTTC.

This chain joins TRBV9 and TRBJ1-4; D is unresolved. Germline V gene lookup returns CDR1 SGDLS and CDR2 YYNGEE. The CDR3 is made up of 14 amino acids. The V end was cut by 0 bases, the J end by 6 bases, with 9 bases between. CDR3 in DNA: TGTGCCAGCAGCGTAGACCCCCGAGATGAAAAACTGTTTTTT. This encodes CASSVDPRDEKLFF. Together with reference TRBV9 and TRBJ1-4, the CDR3 gives the full variable domain: DSGVTQTPKHLITATGQRVTLRCSPRSGDLSVYWYQQSLDQGLQFLIQYYNGEERAKGNILERFSAQQFPDLHSELNLSSLELGDSALYFCASSVDPRDEKLFFGSGTQLSVL.

This clonotype was picked up many times. This rearrangement joins TRBV5-4 to TRBJ1-6, with D possibly matching TRBD1 (6 bases). The CDR3 runs 14 residues. V shed 4 bases and J shed 7 bases, with 12 bases lying between them. Germline V gene lookup returns CDR1 SGHNT and CDR2 YYREEE (reference sequence). The CDR3 is CASSLEGGNSPLHF. As DNA, the CDR3 is TGTGCCAGCAGCCTAGAGGGGGGGAATTCACCCCTCCACTTT.

The genes are TRBV9 and TRBJ2-2; no clear D gene. Germline assignment: CDR1 SGDLS and CDR2 YYNGEE. The CDR3 is 11 residues long. Trimming left V 4 bases short and J 6 bases short, with 4 bases between. In DNA form, the CDR3 reads TGTGCCAGCAGCACCGCCGGGGAGCTGTTTTTT. This codes for CASSTAGELFF.

The gene calls are TRBV15 and TRBJ2-7; D unresolved. The CDR3 runs 13 residues. With 0 bases removed from V and 6 bases from J, the gap between germline ends came to 9 bases. The germline V gene has CDR1 LNHNV and CDR2 YYDKDF (reference sequence). Here the CDR3 DNA reads TGTGCCACCAGCAGAGAGGTCGGGCTCGAGCAGTACTTC. Amino acid sequence: CATSREVGLEQYF.

The V and J genes are TRBV20-1 and TRBJ1-2, with unresolved D. Trimming removed 0 bases from V and 1 base from J, with 3 bases in between. The CDR3 consists of 12 residues. Germline-derived CDR1 and CDR2 are DFQATT and SNEGSKA (reference sequence). Here the CDR3 DNA reads TGCAGTGCTAGAGAGGTTAACTATGGCTACACCTTC. It yields the protein CSAREVNYGYTF.

This clonotype was seen many times. The chain is built from TRBV9 and TRBJ1-5; D perhaps matches TRBD1 (6 bases). V was pared by 0 bases and J by 6 bases, with 13 bases between. Germline V gives CDR1 SGDLS, CDR2 YYNGEE. This CDR3 spans 15 amino acids. CDR3 in amino acids: CASSVGGGTGQPQHF. The DNA for the CDR3 is TGTGCCAGCAGCGTAGGGGGGGGCACGGGTCAGCCCCAGCATTTT.

The rearrangement uses TRBV7-2 and TRBJ1-2; no reliable D call. Per the germline V gene, CDR1 is SGHTA and CDR2 is FQGNSA. V lost 6 bases and J lost 5, with 13 bases in between. The CDR3 totals 13 residues. The CDR3 DNA follows: TGTGCCAGCAGTCCTAGGCAACTTTATGGCTACACCTTC. It codes for CASSPRQLYGYTF. The full variable domain, with the rest looked up from reference TRBV7-2 and TRBJ1-2, is GAGVSQSPSNKVTEKGKDVELRCDPISGHTALYWYRQSLGQGLEFLIYFQGNSAPDKSGLPSDRFSAERTGGSVSTLTIQRTQQEDSAVYLCASSPRQLYGYTFGSGTRLTVV.

The CDR3 spells CASSRQGGSSYEQYV. In DNA, the CDR3 is TGTGCCAGCAGCCGACAGGGGGGATCCTCCTACGAGCAGTACGTC. The chain has TRBV7-9 and TRBJ2-7; 9 nucleotides match TRBD1. Germline CDR1 is SEHNR and CDR2 is FQNEAQ (reference sequence). The CDR3 sequence is 15 residues long. V gave up 5 bases and J gave up 0 bases; unmatched junction bases: 5.